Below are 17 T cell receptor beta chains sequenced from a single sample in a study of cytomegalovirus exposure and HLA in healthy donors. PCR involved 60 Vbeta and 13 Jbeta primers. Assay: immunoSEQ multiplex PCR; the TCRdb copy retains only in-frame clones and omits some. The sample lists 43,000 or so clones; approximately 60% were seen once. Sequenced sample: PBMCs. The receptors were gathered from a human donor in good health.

The CDR3: CASSLKPNQYEQYF. The CDR3 region has the DNA TGTGCCAGCAGTTTAAAGCCTAACCAATACGAGCAGTACTTC. The chain employs TRBV27 and TRBJ2-7; D gene ambiguous. Germline CDR1 MNHEY, CDR2 SMNVEV (reference sequence). This CDR3 spans 14 amino acids. V was shortened by 2 bases and J by 4 bases, with 12 bases between the two germline ends.

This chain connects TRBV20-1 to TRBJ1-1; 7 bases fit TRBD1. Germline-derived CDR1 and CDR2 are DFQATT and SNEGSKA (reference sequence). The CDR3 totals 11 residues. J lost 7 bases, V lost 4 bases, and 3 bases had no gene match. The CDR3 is CSATDRFEAFF. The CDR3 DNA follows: TGCAGTGCTACGGACAGGTTTGAAGCTTTCTTT.

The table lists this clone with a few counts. The CDR3 region is CSVRSGANVLTF. The DNA of the CDR3 is TGCAGCGTCAGGTCTGGGGCCAACGTCCTGACTTTC. The J gene is TRBJ2-6, the V gene TRBV29-1; D gene uncertain. V was cut by 6 bases and J by 1 base, with 4 bases left in between. Germline V gene sequence: CDR1 SQVTM, CDR2 ANQGSEA. The CDR3 is 12 amino acids.

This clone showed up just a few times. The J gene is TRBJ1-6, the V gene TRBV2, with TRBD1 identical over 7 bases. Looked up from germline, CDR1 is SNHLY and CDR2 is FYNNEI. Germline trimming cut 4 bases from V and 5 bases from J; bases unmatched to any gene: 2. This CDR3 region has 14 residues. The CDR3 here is CASSVTGDNSPLHF. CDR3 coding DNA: TGTGCCAGCAGTGTAACAGGGGATAATTCACCCCTCCACTTT. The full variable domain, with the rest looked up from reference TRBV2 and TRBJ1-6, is EPEVTQTPSHQVTQMGQEVILRCVPISNHLYFYWYRQILGQKVEFLVSFYNNEISEKSEIFDDQFSVERPDGSNFTLKIRSTKLEDSAMYFCASSVTGDNSPLHFGNGTRLTVT.

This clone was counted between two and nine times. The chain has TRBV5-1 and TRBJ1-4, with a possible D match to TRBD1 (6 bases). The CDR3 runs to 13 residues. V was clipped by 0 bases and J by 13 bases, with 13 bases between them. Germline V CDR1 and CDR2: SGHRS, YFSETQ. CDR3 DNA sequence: TGCGCCAGCAGCTTGGCTGGGCAGGGGAGACTGTTTTTT. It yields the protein CASSLAGQGRLFF. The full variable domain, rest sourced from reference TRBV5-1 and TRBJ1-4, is KAGVTQTPRYLIKTRGQQVTLSCSPISGHRSVSWYQQTPGQGLQFLFEYFSETQRNKGNFPGRFSGRQFSNSRSEMNVSTLELGDSALYLCASSLAGQGRLFFGSGTQLSVL.

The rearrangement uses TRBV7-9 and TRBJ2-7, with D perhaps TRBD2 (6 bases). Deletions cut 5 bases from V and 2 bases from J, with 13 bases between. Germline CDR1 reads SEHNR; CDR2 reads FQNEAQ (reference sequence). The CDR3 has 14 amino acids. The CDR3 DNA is TGTGCCAGCAGCCAAACCGCGGGGCCCTACGAGCAGTACTTC. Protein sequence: CASSQTAGPYEQYF.

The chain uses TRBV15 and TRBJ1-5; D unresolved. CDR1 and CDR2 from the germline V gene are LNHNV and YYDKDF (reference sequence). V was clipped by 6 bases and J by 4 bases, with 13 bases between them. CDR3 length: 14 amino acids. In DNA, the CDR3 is TGTGCCACCAGGGGGTTTGGGAGTAATCAGCCCCAGCATTTT. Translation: CATRGFGSNQPQHF. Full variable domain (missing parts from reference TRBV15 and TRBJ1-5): DAMVIQNPRYQVTQFGKPVTLSCSQTLNHNVMYWYQQKSSQAPKLLFHYYDKDFNNEADTPDNFQSRRPNTSFCFLDIRSPGLGDTAMYLCATRGFGSNQPQHFGDGTRLSIL.

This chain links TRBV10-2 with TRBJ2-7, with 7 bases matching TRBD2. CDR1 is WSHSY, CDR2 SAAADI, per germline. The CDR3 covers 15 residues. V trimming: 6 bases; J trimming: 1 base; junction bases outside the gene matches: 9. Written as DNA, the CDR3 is TGCGCCAGCAGACGAACTAGCGATACTTCCTACGAGCAGTACTTC. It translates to CASRRTSDTSYEQYF.

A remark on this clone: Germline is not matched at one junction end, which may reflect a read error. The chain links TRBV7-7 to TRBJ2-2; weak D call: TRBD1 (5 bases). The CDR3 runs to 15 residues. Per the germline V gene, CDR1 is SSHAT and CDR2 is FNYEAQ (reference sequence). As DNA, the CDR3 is TGTGCTAGCAGCTTAGGTCTGGGGCCCACCGGGGAGCTGTTTTTT. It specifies CASSLGLGPTGELFF.

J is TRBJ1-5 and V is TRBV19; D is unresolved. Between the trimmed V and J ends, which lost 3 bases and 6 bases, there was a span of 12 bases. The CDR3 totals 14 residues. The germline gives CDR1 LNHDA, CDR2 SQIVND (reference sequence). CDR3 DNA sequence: TGTGCCAGTAGTATCCTAGGTACGGGTCAGCCCCAGCATTTT. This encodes CASSILGTGQPQHF.

CDR3 amino acids: CASSQDGTGLLRSPLHF. As DNA, the CDR3 is TGTGCCAGCAGCCAAGATGGTACAGGGCTCTTAAGATCACCCCTCCACTTT. V and J are TRBV14 and TRBJ1-6, with a possible D match to TRBD1 (6 bases). V was clipped by 0 bases and J by 10 bases, with 19 bases between them. CDR1 SGHDN and CDR2 FVKESK come from the germline V gene. The CDR3 loop spans 17 amino acids.

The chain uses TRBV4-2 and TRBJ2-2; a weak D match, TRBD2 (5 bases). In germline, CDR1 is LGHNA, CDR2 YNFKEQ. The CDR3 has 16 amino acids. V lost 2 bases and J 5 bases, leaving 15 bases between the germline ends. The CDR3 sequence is CASSQSPAGYTGELFF. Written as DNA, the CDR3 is TGTGCCAGCAGCCAAAGCCCCGCGGGCTATACCGGGGAGCTGTTTTTT.

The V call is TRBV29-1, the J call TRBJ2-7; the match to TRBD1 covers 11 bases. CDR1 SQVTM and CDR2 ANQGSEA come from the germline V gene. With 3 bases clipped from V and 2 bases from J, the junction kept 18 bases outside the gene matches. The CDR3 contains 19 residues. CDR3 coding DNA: TGCAGCGTTGAGTATTCAGGACAGGGGGCCGGTGGAAGTGCCTACGAGCAGTACTTC. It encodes CSVEYSGQGAGGSAYEQYF.

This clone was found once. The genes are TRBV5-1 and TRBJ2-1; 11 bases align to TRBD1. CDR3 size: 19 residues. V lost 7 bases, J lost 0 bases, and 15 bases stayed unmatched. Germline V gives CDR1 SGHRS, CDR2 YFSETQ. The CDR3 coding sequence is TGCGCCAGCGGGTCCCCCGGGACAGGGGGGGCCAGCTCCTACAATGAGCAGTTCTTC. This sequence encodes CASGSPGTGGASSYNEQFF.

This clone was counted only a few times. CDR3 sequence reads: CASTTPGGVGYTF. The CDR3 nucleotides are TGTGCCAGCACCACGCCGGGGGGCGTTGGCTACACCTTC. V is TRBV7-9 and J is TRBJ1-2; tentatively, D is TRBD1 (6 bases). Germline CDR1 and CDR2: SEHNR and FQNEAQ (reference sequence). The CDR3 is 13 amino acids. With 7 bases removed from V and 7 bases from J, the gap between germline ends came to 16 bases.

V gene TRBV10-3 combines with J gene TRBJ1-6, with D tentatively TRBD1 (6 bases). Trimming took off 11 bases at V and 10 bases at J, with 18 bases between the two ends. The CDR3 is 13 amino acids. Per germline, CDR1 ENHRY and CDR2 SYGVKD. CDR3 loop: CAATGFLGSPLHF. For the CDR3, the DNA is TGTGCCGCAACAGGGTTTTTAGGCTCACCCCTCCACTTT.

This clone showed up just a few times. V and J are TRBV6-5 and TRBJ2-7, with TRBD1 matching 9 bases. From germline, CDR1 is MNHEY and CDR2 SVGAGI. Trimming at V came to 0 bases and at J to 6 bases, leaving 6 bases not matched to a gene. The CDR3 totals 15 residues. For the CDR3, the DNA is TGTGCCAGCAGTTACTCGAAACAGGGGGCGGGCGAGCAGTACTTC. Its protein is CASSYSKQGAGEQYF.